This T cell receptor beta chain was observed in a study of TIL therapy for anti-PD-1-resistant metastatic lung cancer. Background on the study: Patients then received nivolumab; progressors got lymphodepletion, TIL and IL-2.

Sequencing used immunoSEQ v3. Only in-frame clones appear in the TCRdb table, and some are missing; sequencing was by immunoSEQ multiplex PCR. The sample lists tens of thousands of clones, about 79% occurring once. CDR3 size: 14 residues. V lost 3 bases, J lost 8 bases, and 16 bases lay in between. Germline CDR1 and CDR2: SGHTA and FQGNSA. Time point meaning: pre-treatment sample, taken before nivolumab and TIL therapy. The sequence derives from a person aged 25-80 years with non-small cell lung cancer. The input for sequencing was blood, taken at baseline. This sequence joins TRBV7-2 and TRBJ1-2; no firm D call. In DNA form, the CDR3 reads TGTGCCAGCAGCTTCGTCCGGGGAGGCAGCGGCTACACCTTC. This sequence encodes CASSFVRGGSGYTF.